This T cell receptor beta chain was documented in a study of cytomegalovirus exposure and HLA in healthy donors. PCR employed 60 Vbeta and 13 Jbeta primers. Repertoires were generated with immunoSEQ multiplex PCR, while TCRdb's copy carries only in-frame clones and drops some. This sample has about 94,000 clones; just under 80% occur once, and the top ten carry 3.5% to 4%. The length of the CDR3 is 15 residues. Germline CDR1 reads SEHNR; CDR2 reads FQNEAQ (reference sequence). V gave up 2 bases and J gave up 0 bases, with 10 bases separating them. Sequenced input: PBMCs. This TCR came from a woman aged 40 to 50 in good health and CMV-seronegative. The chain recombines TRBV7-9 with TRBJ1-1; a weak D match, TRBD1 (6 bases). The CDR3 loop is CASSLPGGLNTEAFF. The CDR3 region has the DNA TGTGCCAGCAGCTTACCGGGGGGCTTGAACACTGAAGCTTTCTTT.